One sample yielded the 5 T cell receptor beta chains listed below, sequenced in a study of CD39 and CD103 CD8 tumor-infiltrating T cells. The data were produced by immunoSEQ multiplex PCR, yet TCRdb's version contains in-frame clones alone and is incomplete. The top ten clones hold about a third of a sample with fewer than 2,000 clones, nearly 75% of them seen once. Sequencing was carried out using CD39- CD103- CD8+ T cells sorted from the tumor. The subset was: CD103-CD39- double-negative CD45RA- CD8 T cells. The receptors derive from a human donor with head and neck squamous cell carcinoma.

The CDR3 nucleotides read TGTGCCAGCAGCTTAGGAGGTGGCGAGCAGTACTTC. It codes for CASSLGGGEQYF. V is TRBV7-6 and J is TRBJ2-5, with unresolved D. The DNA end is more similar to TRBJ2-7, so the J call may be wrong. The CDR3 contains 12 residues. Looked up from germline, CDR1 is SGHVS and CDR2 is FNYEAQ.

This clone was counted a few times. The chain links TRBV6-4 to TRBJ2-2, with a weak D call TRBD1 (6 bases). Trimming left V 6 bases short and J 3 bases short, with 14 bases between. The CDR3 covers 15 residues. Germline loops: CDR1 MRHNA, CDR2 SNTAGT. The CDR3 DNA sequence: TGTGCCAGCAGCCCCGGGACAAGCTACACCGGGGAGCTGTTTTTT. Its protein product is CASSPGTSYTGELFF.

DNA of the CDR3: TGTGCCAGCAGTCTACTACATTCGGACAGGGGTATCACTGAAGCTTTCTTT. This translates into CASSLLHSDRGITEAFF. The chain links TRBV27 to TRBJ1-1, with 9 bases matching TRBD1. The CDR3 consists of 17 residues. Germline-derived CDR1 and CDR2 are MNHEY and SMNVEV (reference sequence). J gave up 4 bases and V 5 bases, and 14 bases lay outside the gene matches.

This clone was counted between two and nine times. V usage is TRBV6-4 and J usage is TRBJ2-1; the match to TRBD1 covers 7 bases. J lost 1 base, V lost 2 bases, and 5 bases had no gene match. The germline V gene encodes CDR1 MRHNA and CDR2 SNTAGT. The CDR3 spans 16 residues. This chain's CDR3 is CASSDGTVGSYNEQFF. The CDR3, as DNA: TGTGCCAGCAGTGACGGGACAGTGGGGTCCTACAATGAGCAGTTCTTC.

The chain employs TRBV15 and TRBJ1-1, with D hard to call. CDR3 length: 13 amino acids. The V gene lost 0 bases and the J gene lost 5 bases, with 7 bases spanning the gap. CDR1 is LNHNV, CDR2 YYDKDF, per germline (reference sequence). CDR3 loop: CATSRDPTTEAFF. The DNA for the CDR3 is TGTGCCACCAGCAGAGATCCAACTACTGAAGCTTTCTTT.